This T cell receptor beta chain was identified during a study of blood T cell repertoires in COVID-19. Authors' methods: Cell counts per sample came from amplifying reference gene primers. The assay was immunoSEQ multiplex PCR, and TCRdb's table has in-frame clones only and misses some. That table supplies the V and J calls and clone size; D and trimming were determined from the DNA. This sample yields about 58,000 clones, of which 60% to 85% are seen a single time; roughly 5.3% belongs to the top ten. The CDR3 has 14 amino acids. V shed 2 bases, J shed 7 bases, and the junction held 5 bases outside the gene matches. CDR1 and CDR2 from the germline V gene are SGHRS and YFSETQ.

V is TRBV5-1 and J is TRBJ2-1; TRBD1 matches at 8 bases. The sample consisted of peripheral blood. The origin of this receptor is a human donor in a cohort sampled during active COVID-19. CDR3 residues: CASSLPGGGNEQFF. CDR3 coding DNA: TGCGCCAGCAGCTTACCAGGGGGCGGGAATGAGCAGTTCTTC.